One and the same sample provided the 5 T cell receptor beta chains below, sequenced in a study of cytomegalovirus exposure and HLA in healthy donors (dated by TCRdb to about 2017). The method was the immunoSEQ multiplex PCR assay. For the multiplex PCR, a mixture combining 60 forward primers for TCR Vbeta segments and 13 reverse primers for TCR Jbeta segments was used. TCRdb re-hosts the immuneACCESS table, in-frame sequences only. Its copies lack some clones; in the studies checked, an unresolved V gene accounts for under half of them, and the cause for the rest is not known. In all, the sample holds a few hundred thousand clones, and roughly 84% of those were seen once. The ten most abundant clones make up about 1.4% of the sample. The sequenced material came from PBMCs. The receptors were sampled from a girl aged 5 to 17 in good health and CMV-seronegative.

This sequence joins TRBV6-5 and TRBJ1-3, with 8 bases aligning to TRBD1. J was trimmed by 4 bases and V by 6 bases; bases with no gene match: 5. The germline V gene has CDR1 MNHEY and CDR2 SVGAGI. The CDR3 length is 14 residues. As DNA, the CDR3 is TGTGCCAGCAGCCGGACAGGGACGGGAAACACCATATATTTT. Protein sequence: CASSRTGTGNTIYF.

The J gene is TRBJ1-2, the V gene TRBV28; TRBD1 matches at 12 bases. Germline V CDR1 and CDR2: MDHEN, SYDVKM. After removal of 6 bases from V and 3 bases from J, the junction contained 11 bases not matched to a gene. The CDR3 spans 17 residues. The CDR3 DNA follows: TGTGCCAGCAGAAAATCCGGGACAGGGGGCTATGACTATGGCTACACCTTC. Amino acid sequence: CASRKSGTGGYDYGYTF.

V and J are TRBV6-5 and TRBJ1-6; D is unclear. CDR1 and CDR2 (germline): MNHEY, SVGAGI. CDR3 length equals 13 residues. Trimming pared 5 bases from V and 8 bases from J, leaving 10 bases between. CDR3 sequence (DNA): TGTGCCAGCAGTCCTCGCCCGGATTCACCCCTCCACTTT. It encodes CASSPRPDSPLHF.

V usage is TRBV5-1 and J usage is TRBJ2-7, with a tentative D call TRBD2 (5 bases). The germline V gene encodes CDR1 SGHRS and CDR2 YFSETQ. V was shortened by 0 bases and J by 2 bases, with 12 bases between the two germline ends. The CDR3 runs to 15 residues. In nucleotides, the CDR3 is TGCGCCAGCAGCTTGGAGTTAGCGTTTACCTACGAGCAGTACTTC. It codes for CASSLELAFTYEQYF.

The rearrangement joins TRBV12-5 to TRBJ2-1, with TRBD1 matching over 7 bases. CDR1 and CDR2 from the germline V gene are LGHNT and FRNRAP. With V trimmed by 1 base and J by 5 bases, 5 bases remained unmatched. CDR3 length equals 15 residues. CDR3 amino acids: CASGLGRTGNNEQFF. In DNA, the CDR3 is TGTGCTAGTGGTTTGGGGCGGACAGGTAACAATGAGCAGTTCTTC.